This T cell receptor beta chain is drawn from a study of shared clonotypes between healthy human individuals. Study at large: Researchers drew samples from two women and a few men aged 18 to 49.

Study-level results: Naive CD4 clonotype sharing across four donors was 4% to 5%.

Of note for this clone: Its target is not known.

Germline values: CDR1 SGHNT, CDR2 YYREEE (reference sequence). V lost 4 bases to trimming and J lost 4 bases, with 18 bases between them. CDR3 length equals 15 residues. CD45RA-negative memory and CD45RA+ naive subsets were split from the CD4+ cells. Only in-frame clones appear in the TCRdb table, and some are missing; sequencing was by immunoSEQ multiplex PCR. Found here are fewer than 3 million clones, 85% to 95% of them singletons; the top ten hold approximately 0.41%. The V call is TRBV5-4, the J call TRBJ2-7; the D call may be TRBD1 or TRBD2 (6 bases each). Source material: naive CD4+ T cells from PBMCs. Subset noted: CD45RA+ positively selected. This clonotype originated in a man between 18 and 29 years old in good health. Some clones in this sample may be carry-over from other donors' samples. CDR3 nucleotide sequence: TGTGCCAGCAGCCCACGAGGGGGGCTGCAATACGAGCAGTACTTC. This gives the protein CASSPRGGLQYEQYF.